This TCR beta chain was retrieved from a study of blood T cell repertoires in COVID-19. Study-wide context: The analysed material was cDNA or gDNA that came from T cells, B-cell-depleted T cells, or PBMCs.

Sequencing was performed with immunoSEQ multiplex PCR; in TCRdb, only in-frame clones are kept and a portion is missing. The data hold 200,000 or so clones, with 65% to 85% observed a single time. This CDR3 comprises 12 residues. The V and J ends lost 2 bases and 9 bases respectively, with 8 bases between them. Germline CDR1 and CDR2: MNHNY and SVGAGI (reference sequence). Cohorts were based on clinical histories the participants reported. The source is a man aged 35 to 55 who had recovered from COVID-19. V is TRBV6-6 and J is TRBJ1-5; no clear D. Sequencing was performed on PBMCs or T cells enriched from blood (not recorded which). CDR3 protein: CASSYPEGPQHF. The CDR3 DNA is TGTGCCAGCAGTTACCCTGAGGGGCCCCAGCATTTT.